The present T cell receptor beta chain was sequenced within a study of PD-L1 blockade in urothelial cancer. Study-wide context: Males with bladder-origin urothelial cancer made up twenty-five of 29 patients. Study observations and caveats: Below-median blood TCR clonality before treatment forecast better survival.

The time point was: peripheral blood 6 weeks after treatment start. Each patient supplied 1 to 8 pretreatment and on-treatment samples. A remark on this clone: Its antigen is not identified.

Synthetic TCR analog templates were spiked into all PCRs individually. The method was immunoSEQ multiplex PCR; TCRdb's version includes in-frame clones alone and lacks a portion of them. The data contain 100,000 to 150,000 clones, more than 75% of them singletons. The germline CDR1 and CDR2 sequences are SGHNT and YYREEE (reference sequence). The CDR3 sequence is 16 residues long. V lost 4 bases, J lost 5 bases, and 12 bases stayed unmatched. The receptor comes from a man in his forties or fifties with urothelial cancer. The chain joins TRBV5-4 to TRBJ2-7; the match to TRBD2 covers 10 bases. Sequenced here: PBMCs, sampled around atezolizumab (anti-PD-L1) treatment. Here the CDR3 DNA reads TGTGCCAGCAGCAGGCCACTAGCGGGGAGTACCGACGAGCAGTACTTC. This sequence encodes CASSRPLAGSTDEQYF.